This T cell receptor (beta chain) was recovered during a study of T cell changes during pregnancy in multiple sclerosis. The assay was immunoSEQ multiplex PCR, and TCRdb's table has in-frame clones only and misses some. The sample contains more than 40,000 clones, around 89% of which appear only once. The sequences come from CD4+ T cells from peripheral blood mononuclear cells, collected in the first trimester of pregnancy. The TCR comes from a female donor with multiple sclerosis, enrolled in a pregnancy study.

CDR3 sequence: CASSLLGGGRGDTQYF. CDR3 nucleotide sequence: TGTGCCAGCAGTTTATTGGGGGGCGGGAGAGGTGATACGCAGTATTTT. The gene calls are TRBV28 and TRBJ2-3; D perhaps matches TRBD2 (7 bases). V lost 1 base to trimming and J lost 6 bases, with 17 bases between them. Germline CDR1 MDHEN, CDR2 SYDVKM. This CDR3 is 16 amino acids long.